These 18 T cell receptor beta chains share one sample of origin, sequenced in a study of graft-versus-host responses after intestinal transplantation. No antigen has been identified for these receptors. Assay used: immunoSEQ multiplex PCR; TCRdb lists only in-frame clones, some missing. The sample lists roughly 99,000 clones; 85% to 95% were seen once. Material: unstimulated CD8+ T cells sorted from spleen or lymph node cells, obtained before transplant. These receptors were taken from a human donor who was the organ donor for an intestinal transplant.

The rearrangement links TRBV13 to TRBJ2-2; 7 bases line up with TRBD2. Germline CDR1 is PRHDT and CDR2 is FYEKMQ (reference sequence). V lost 3 bases to trimming and J lost 6 bases; unmatched junction nucleotides: 10. This CDR3 contains 16 residues. Here the CDR3 reads CASSFWGGPEAGELFF. The CDR3 DNA reads as TGTGCCAGCAGCTTTTGGGGGGGTCCCGAGGCCGGGGAGCTGTTTTTT.

This clone was observed a single time. The chain couples TRBV4-1 to TRBJ2-1; tentatively, D is TRBD2 (6 bases). This CDR3 has 17 amino acids. Germline assignment: CDR1 MGHRA and CDR2 YSYEKL. Trimming took off 1 base at V and 3 bases at J, with 16 bases between the two ends. The CDR3 DNA reads TGCGCCAGCAGCCAAGCCCCCTCCGGGAGCGACTACAATGAGCAGTTCTTC. Translated, it gives CASSQAPSGSDYNEQFF.

The J gene is TRBJ1-2, the V gene TRBV4-1; D is perhaps TRBD1 (6 bases). CDR1 and CDR2 from the germline V gene are MGHRA and YSYEKL. The V and J ends lost 0 bases and 7 bases respectively, with 12 bases between them. The CDR3 has 14 residues. In nucleotides, the CDR3 is TGCGCCAGCAGCCAAGATCCAGGGGCCGGTGGCTACACCTTC. Amino acids: CASSQDPGAGGYTF.

The genes are TRBV29-1 and TRBJ2-1, with 10 bases that match TRBD2. V dropped 5 bases and J dropped 7; count of bases not matched to a gene: 5. This CDR3 has 13 amino acids. CDR1 SQVTM and CDR2 ANQGSEA come from the germline V gene. This chain's CDR3 is CSVPGLAPNEQFF. The CDR3 DNA sequence: TGCAGCGTTCCGGGACTAGCGCCTAATGAGCAGTTCTTC.

The gene calls are TRBV6-4 and TRBJ2-2; possible D gene TRBD2, 5 bases. The CDR3 spans 14 residues. Germline lookup yields CDR1 MRHNA and CDR2 SNTAGT. V gave up 8 bases and J gave up 0 bases, with 10 bases separating them. In DNA form, the CDR3 reads TGTGCCAGCGCAAGCGGATCGAACACCGGGGAGCTGTTTTTT. This translates into CASASGSNTGELFF.

This chain joins TRBV11-2 and TRBJ1-3; 7 bases agree with TRBD1. V lost 3 bases to trimming and J lost 0 bases; unmatched junction nucleotides: 8. The germline CDR1 and CDR2 sequences are SGHAT and FQNNGV. The length of the CDR3 is 17 residues. The CDR3 reads CASSLVSGTDSGNTIYF. The CDR3 DNA reads as TGTGCCAGCAGCTTGGTATCCGGGACAGACTCTGGAAACACCATATATTTT.

The chain uses TRBV13 and TRBJ2-7, with 11 positions matching TRBD2. From germline, CDR1 is PRHDT and CDR2 FYEKMQ (reference sequence). V lost 3 bases and J lost 4; bases outside the gene matches: 5. This CDR3 comprises 15 residues. CDR3 DNA: TGTGCCAGCAGCTTCTCTAGCGGGGGGAGGTACGAGCAGTACTTC. This translates into CASSFSSGGRYEQYF.

This clone was seen a handful of times. The chain combines TRBV6-1 with TRBJ2-7, with 7 nucleotides matching TRBD1. V shed 1 base, J shed 0 bases, and the junction held 0 bases outside the gene matches. The CDR3 consists of 14 residues. The V gene's germline CDR1 is MNHNS and CDR2 SASEGT. The CDR3 spells CASSEGDSSYEQYF. DNA for the CDR3: TGTGCCAGCAGTGAAGGGGACAGCTCCTACGAGCAGTACTTC.

The V gene is TRBV13, the J gene TRBJ1-1; 10 bases match TRBD1. Germline CDR1 PRHDT, CDR2 FYEKMQ (reference sequence). Unmatched junction bases numbered 9, after V lost 5 bases and J lost 6 bases. This CDR3 is 15 amino acids long. The CDR3 reads CASSDRQGARSEAFF. The DNA for the CDR3 is TGTGCCAGCAGCGATCGACAGGGGGCGAGGTCTGAAGCTTTCTTT.

This rearrangement joins TRBV2 to TRBJ2-1; 8 bases agree with TRBD2. CDR3 size: 18 residues. Germline V gene sequence: CDR1 SNHLY, CDR2 FYNNEI. Trimming removed 7 bases from V and 2 bases from J; junction bases left unmatched: 16. The DNA for the CDR3 is TGTGCCAGCATTAAGAAGCGGGAGCCTTTCGCGCCCTACAATGAGCAGTTCTTC. Its translation is CASIKKREPFAPYNEQFF.

Worth noting for this clone: Distinct nucleotide sequences in the sample also encode this CDR3. The V and J genes are TRBV7-8 and TRBJ1-2; perhaps TRBD1 as D (5 bases). CDR3 length: 15 amino acids. Germline loops: CDR1 SGHVS, CDR2 FQNEAQ. Deletions cut 5 bases from V and 6 bases from J, with 19 bases between. CDR3 sequence reads: CASSLVGGALDGYTF. CDR3 nucleotides: TGTGCCAGCAGCCTAGTGGGTGGGGCATTGGATGGCTACACCTTC. Complete variable domain (other parts from reference TRBV7-8 and TRBJ1-2): GAGVSQSPRYKVAKRGQDVALRCDPISGHVSLFWYQQALGQGPEFLTYFQNEAQLDKSGLPSDRFFAERPEGSVSTLKIQRTQQEDSAVYLCASSLVGGALDGYTFGSGTRLTVV.

This sequence joins TRBV7-8 and TRBJ1-1, with D possibly being TRBD1 (5 bases). This CDR3 comprises 12 residues. Trimming removed 1 base from V and 10 bases from J, with 10 bases in between. The germline V gene has CDR1 SGHVS and CDR2 FQNEAQ. In nucleotides, the CDR3 is TGTGCCAGCAGCTTAGTGGGGGGGATAGCTTTCTTT. Encoded protein: CASSLVGGIAFF.

The V and J genes are TRBV29-1 and TRBJ2-1; D unclear. The ends were cut back, 1 base at V and 4 bases at J, with 5 bases in the middle. Germline lookup yields CDR1 SQVTM and CDR2 ANQGSEA. This CDR3 is 12 amino acids long. CDR3 bases: TGCAGCGTTGAAGCGGAGTACAATGAGCAGTTCTTC. This encodes CSVEAEYNEQFF.

This chain joins TRBV19 and TRBJ1-1; possibly TRBD1 for D (6 bases). Germline values: CDR1 LNHDA, CDR2 SQIVND (reference sequence). Deletions cut 6 bases from V and 3 bases from J, with 11 bases between. This CDR3 spans 13 amino acids. DNA of the CDR3: TGTGCCAGTAGCATACAGGGTGACACTGAAGCTTTCTTT. Translation: CASSIQGDTEAFF.

The chain recombines TRBV7-3 with TRBJ1-2; D remains unclear. CDR1 is SGHTA, CDR2 FQGTGA, per germline. The CDR3 covers 16 residues. V was cut by 0 bases and J by 5 bases, with 16 bases left in between. In DNA form, the CDR3 reads TGTGCCAGCAGCTTAACTCTATTCAGGCCCCCTTATGGCTACACCTTC. Amino acids: CASSLTLFRPPYGYTF.

The chain employs TRBV4-2 and TRBJ2-1; 10 bases are shared with TRBD1. The CDR3 loop spans 14 amino acids. V lost 0 bases to trimming and J lost 16 bases; unmatched junction nucleotides: 9. Germline CDR1 reads LGHNA; CDR2 reads YNFKEQ. The CDR3 DNA reads TGTGCCAGCAGCCAAGAATCCCTCGGGACAGGGGTATTCTTC. Translating it yields CASSQESLGTGVFF.

V usage is TRBV9 and J usage is TRBJ2-2; TRBD1 might be the D (6 bases). The V gene's germline CDR1 is SGDLS and CDR2 YYNGEE. Trimming shortened V by 3 bases and J by 0 bases, and 12 bases separated the two germline ends. CDR3 length: 16 amino acids. The DNA for the CDR3 is TGTGCCAGCAGCGCAGAACAGGGCGCGAACACCGGGGAGCTGTTTTTT. Protein product: CASSAEQGANTGELFF.

The V call is TRBV5-1, the J call TRBJ1-5; no clear D. Trimming pared 0 bases from V and 2 bases from J, leaving 3 bases between. The CDR3 runs to 13 residues. Germline CDR1 and CDR2: SGHRS and YFSETQ. In DNA form, the CDR3 reads TGCGCCAGCAGCTTGGCTGGCAATCAGCCCCAGCATTTT. Protein sequence: CASSLAGNQPQHF. Variable domain in full (rest from reference TRBV5-1 and TRBJ1-5): KAGVTQTPRYLIKTRGQQVTLSCSPISGHRSVSWYQQTPGQGLQFLFEYFSETQRNKGNFPGRFSGRQFSNSRSEMNVSTLELGDSALYLCASSLAGNQPQHFGDGTRLSIL.